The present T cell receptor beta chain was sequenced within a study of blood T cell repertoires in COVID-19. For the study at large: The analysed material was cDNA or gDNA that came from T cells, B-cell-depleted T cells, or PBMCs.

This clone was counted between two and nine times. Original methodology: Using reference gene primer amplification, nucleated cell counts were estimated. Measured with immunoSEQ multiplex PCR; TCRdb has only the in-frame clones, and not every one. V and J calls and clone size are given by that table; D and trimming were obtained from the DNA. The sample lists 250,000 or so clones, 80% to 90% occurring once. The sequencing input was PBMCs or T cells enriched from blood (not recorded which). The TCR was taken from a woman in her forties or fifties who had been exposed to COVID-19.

The CDR3 bases are TGTGCCACCAGCAGAGGGGACAGCCCTTGGGAGCAGTACTTC. Its protein product is CATSRGDSPWEQYF. This chain joins TRBV15 and TRBJ2-7, with 7 bases lining up with TRBD1. V was clipped by 1 base and J by 7 bases; unmatched bases: 7. Germline V gene lookup returns CDR1 LNHNV and CDR2 YYDKDF (reference sequence). The CDR3 runs 14 residues.